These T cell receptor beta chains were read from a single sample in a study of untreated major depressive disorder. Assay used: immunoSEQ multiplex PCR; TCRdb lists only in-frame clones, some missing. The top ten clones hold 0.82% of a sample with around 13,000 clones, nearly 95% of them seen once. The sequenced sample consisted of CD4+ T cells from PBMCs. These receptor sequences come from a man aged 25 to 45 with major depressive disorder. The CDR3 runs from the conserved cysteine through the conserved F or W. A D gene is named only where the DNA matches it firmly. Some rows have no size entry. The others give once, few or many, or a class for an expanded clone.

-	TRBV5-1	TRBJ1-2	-	TGCGCCAGCAGCTCGTCAGCCCGGGGAGGCAACTATGGCTACACCTTC	CASSSSARGGNYGYTF
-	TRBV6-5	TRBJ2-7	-	TGTGCCAGCAAAGGGGTTACCTACGAGCAGTACTTC	CASKGVTYEQYF
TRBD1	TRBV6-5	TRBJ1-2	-	TGTGCCAGCAGTACCCGACAGGGAGGCTATGGCTACACCTTC	CASSTRQGGYGYTF
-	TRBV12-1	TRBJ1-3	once	TGTGCCGGAACTCGACAAAACTCTGGAAACACCATATATTTT	CAGTRQNSGNTIYF
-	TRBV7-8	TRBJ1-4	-	TGTGCCAGCAGCTTCGGGGGGCGAGGAGAAAAACTGTTTTTT	CASSFGGRGEKLFF
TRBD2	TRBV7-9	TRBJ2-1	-	TGTGCCAGCAGCCACGGGACTAGCGGGGGGACCACTCACTTCTTC	CASSHGTSGGTTHFF
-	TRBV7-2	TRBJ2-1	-	TGTGCCAGCAGCACCTACCAGTGGAATGAGCAGTTCTTC	CASSTYQWNEQFF
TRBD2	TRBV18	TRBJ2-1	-	TGTGCCAGCTCACCACCAGGCGGGGGGGCAGGCAATGAGCAGTTCTTC	CASSPPGGGAGNEQFF
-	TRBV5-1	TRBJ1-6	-	TGCGCCAGCAGCTTGCCCGGGGTCCGTTCACCCCTCCACTTT	CASSLPGVRSPLHF
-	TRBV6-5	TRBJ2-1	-	TGTGCCAGCAGTTACTCGGGGGGCTCCTACAATGAGCAGTTCTTC	CASSYSGGSYNEQFF
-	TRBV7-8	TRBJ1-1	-	TGTGCCAGCAGCTTAGCGCTCCCAGGGTCTGAAGCTTTCTTT	CASSLALPGSEAFF
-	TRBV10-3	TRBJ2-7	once	TGTGCCATCGGACAGATAGTCTACGAGCAGTACTTC	CAIGQIVYEQYF
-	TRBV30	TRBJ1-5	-	TGTGCCTGGAGCTCAGGTACCAATCAGCCCCAGCATTTT	CAWSSGTNQPQHF
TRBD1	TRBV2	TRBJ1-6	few	TGTGCCAGGACAGGGACTACCCGTAATTCACCCCTCCACTTT	CARTGTTRNSPLHF
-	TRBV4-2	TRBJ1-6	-	TGTGCCAGCAGCCGAACCTCCGCTCTTGGGGATTCACCCCTCCACTTT	CASSRTSALGDSPLHF
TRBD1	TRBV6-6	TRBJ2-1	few	TGTGCCAGCAATGAGGGGGGACAGGGCGACAATGAGCAGTTCTTC	CASNEGGQGDNEQFF
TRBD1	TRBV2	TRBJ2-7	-	TGTGCCAGCAGTAGGGACAGGCCCTCCTACGAGCAGTACTTC	CASSRDRPSYEQYF
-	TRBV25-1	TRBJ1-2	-	TGTGCCAGCAGTGAATTCAGTCCAGTCTATGGCTACACCTTC	CASSEFSPVYGYTF
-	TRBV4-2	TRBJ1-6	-	TGTGCCAGCAGCCAAGAAGGAGAGAGCTCCTATAATTCACCCCTCCACTTT	CASSQEGESSYNSPLHF
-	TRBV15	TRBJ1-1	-	TGTGCCACCAGCAGAGGGGAATGGGGGGGCACTGAAGCTTTCTTT	CATSRGEWGGTEAFF
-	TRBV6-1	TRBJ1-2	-	TGTGCCAGCAGTGGGCAATACTATGGCTACACCTTC	CASSGQYYGYTF
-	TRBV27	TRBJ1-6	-	TGTGCCAGCAGTTTTCTGGGGGAGCCGGGACACCCCCTCCACTTT	CASSFLGEPGHPLHF
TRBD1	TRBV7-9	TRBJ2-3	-	TGTGCCAGCAGCACCGCGGGACAGGGCACAGATACGCAGTATTTT	CASSTAGQGTDTQYF
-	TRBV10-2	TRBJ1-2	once	TGCGCCAGCAGTTCTACTATGGGAAACTATGGCTACACCTTC	CASSSTMGNYGYTF
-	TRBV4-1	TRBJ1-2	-	TGCGCCAGCAGCCAGCCCAGACAGCCTTTCTATGGCTACACCTTC	CASSQPRQPFYGYTF
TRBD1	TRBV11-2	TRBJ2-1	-	TGTGCCAGCAGTCGACCGGGACAGGGTTACAATGAGCAGTTCTTC	CASSRPGQGYNEQFF
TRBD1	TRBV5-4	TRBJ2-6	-	TGTGCCAGCAGCTGGGACAGGCCCTCTGGGGCCAACGTCCTGACTTTC	CASSWDRPSGANVLTF
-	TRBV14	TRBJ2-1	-	TGTGCCAGCAGCCTTAATCCGGCCAGGGTGGTTGAGCAGTTCTTC	CASSLNPARVVEQFF
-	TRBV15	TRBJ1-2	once	TGTGCCACCAGCAGAGCACAGGGAGACTATGGCTACACCTTC	CATSRAQGDYGYTF
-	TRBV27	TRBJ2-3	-	TGTGCCAGCAGTTTATCTCAGGGGGGAACAGATACGCAGTATTTT	CASSLSQGGTDTQYF
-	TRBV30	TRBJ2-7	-	TGTGCCTGGAGTGTACAGGGTTTCGGCGAGCAGTACTTC	CAWSVQGFGEQYF
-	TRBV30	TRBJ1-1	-	TGTGCCTGGAGTGTCACGATGAACACTGAAGCTTTCTTT	CAWSVTMNTEAFF
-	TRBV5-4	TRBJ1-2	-	TGTGCCAGCAGCTCCTCGCCGGATAATGGCTACACCTTC	CASSSSPDNGYTF
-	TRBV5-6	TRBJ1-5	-	TGTGCCAGCAGCGAGGGCAATCAGCCCCAGCATTTT	CASSEGNQPQHF
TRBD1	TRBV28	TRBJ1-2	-	TGTGCCAGCAGTTACCGGGACAGGGTCTATGGCTACACCTTC	CASSYRDRVYGYTF
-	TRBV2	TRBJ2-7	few	TGTGCCAGCAGTCGACAACAGGCCTACGAGCAGTACTTC	CASSRQQAYEQYF
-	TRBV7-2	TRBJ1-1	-	TGTGCCAGCAGCTTCTCGGGGCTCACTGAAGCTTTCTTT	CASSFSGLTEAFF
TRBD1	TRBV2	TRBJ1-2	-	TGTGCCAGCTCCTCCGGGACAGGGGACTATGGCTACACCTTC	CASSSGTGDYGYTF
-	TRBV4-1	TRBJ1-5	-	TGCGCCAGCAGCCAGGAGATCGCTCGGCCCCAGCATTTT	CASSQEIARPQHF
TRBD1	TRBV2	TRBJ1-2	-	TGTGCCAGCAGTGAAGACAGGGGACGGTATGGCTACACCTTC	CASSEDRGRYGYTF
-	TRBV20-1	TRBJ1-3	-	TGCAGTGGGGTCGGGGGAAACACCATATATTTT	CSGVGGNTIYF
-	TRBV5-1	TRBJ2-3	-	TGCGCCAGCAGCTTGGATGTCGGGGCAGATACGCAGTATTTT	CASSLDVGADTQYF
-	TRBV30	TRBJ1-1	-	TGTGCCTGGAGTGTTCGTTTCAAGCGCACTGAAGCTTTCTTT	CAWSVRFKRTEAFF
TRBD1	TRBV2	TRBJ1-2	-	TGTGCCAGCAGCGGAACAGGGGGCACCTATGGCTACACCTTC	CASSGTGGTYGYTF
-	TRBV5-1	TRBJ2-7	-	TGCGCCAGCAGCTTTAACGGGTTGGGCGTCGAGCAGTACTTC	CASSFNGLGVEQYF
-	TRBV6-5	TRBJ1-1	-	TGTGCCAGCAGTGGGACGGCCGTTACTGAAGCTTTCTTT	CASSGTAVTEAFF
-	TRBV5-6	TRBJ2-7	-	TGTGCCAGCAGCCCTCGGGTTGGGATGCCCTACGAGCAGTACTTC	CASSPRVGMPYEQYF
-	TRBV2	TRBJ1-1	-	TGTGCCAGCAGTAAGGGGGGGACACTGGGTGAAGCTTTCTTT	CASSKGGTLGEAFF
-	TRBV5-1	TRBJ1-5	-	TGCGCCAGCAGCTTGGTCCCCGTGGTTTATAGCAATCAGCCCCAGCATTTT	CASSLVPVVYSNQPQHF
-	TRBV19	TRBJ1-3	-	TGTGCCAGTAGTCTACAGGGTTTCGGAAACACCATATATTTT	CASSLQGFGNTIYF
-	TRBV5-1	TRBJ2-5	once	TGCGCCAGCAGCTTGGCGGGTCCCCAAGAGACCCAGTACTTC	CASSLAGPQETQYF
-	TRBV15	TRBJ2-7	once	TGTGCCACCAGCAGTCCGACAGCGCCTTACGAGCAGTACTTC	CATSSPTAPYEQYF
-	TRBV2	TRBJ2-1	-	TGTGCCAGCAGTGGACAGGCAGTGCAATCTGAGCAGTTCTTC	CASSGQAVQSEQFF